These T cell receptor beta chains were read from a single sample in a study of post-analysis software for immune sequencing data. TCRdb recomputed calls from the PCR reads with MiXCR, one row per CDR3 protein. The sample has over 150,000 distinct CDR3 sequences, around 36% seen once; the top ten hold under 30%. The specimen was blood, collected after autologous hematopoietic stem cell transplantation. These receptors all stem from a girl aged 5-17 years with multiple sclerosis. Each CDR3 is given with its conserved first and last residue. Some rows mark clone size as missing; the rest say once, few, many or name a class of expanded clone.

>TRBV4-3|TRBJ2-7|medium-sized
CASSQLTGTSHSEQYF
>TRBV12-3/TRBV12-4|TRBJ1-1|NA
CASSLSGADRGREAFF
>TRBV21-1|TRBJ1-5|NA
CASRSVAVPLSAQHF
>TRBV10-3|TRBJ2-3|many
CAISEGQDTDTQYF
>TRBV5-6|TRBJ2-7|NA
CASSLDEGASSYEQYF
>TRBV5-1|TRBJ2-1|NA
CASSRGQGSLGIYNEQFF
>TRBV20-1|TRBJ1-5|NA
CSARYRDRGGQPQHF
>TRBV5-1|TRBJ2-7|NA
CASSLIGPGDRDSYEQYF
>TRBV2|TRBJ2-1|NA
CASRYLSSYNEQFF
>TRBV6-2/TRBV6-3|TRBJ1-5|few
CASSYRGYSNQPQHF
>TRBV28|TRBJ2-4|few
CASSLGQRENIQYF
>TRBV5-1|TRBJ2-7|NA
CASSLSGGKLGEQYF
>TRBV4-1|TRBJ2-7|NA
CASSQGGRSSYEQYF
>TRBV7-9|TRBJ1-6|once
CASSSLGTGHSPLHF
>TRBV24-1|TRBJ2-3|NA
CATSDLSSSGADTQYF
>TRBV6-4|TRBJ2-1|NA
CASSDSSGGANEQFF
>TRBV9|TRBJ1-1|NA
CASSVGTGWTEAFF
>TRBV7-3|NA|NA
CASSLGTSGRHHYNEQYF
>TRBV3-1|TRBJ1-5|NA
CASSRDGPSNQPQHF
>TRBV6-1|TRBJ1-5|NA
CASSERDRGWGDQPQHF
>TRBV4-1|TRBJ2-7|NA
CASSQDEPGLALSYEQYF
>TRBV4-2|TRBJ2-5|many
CASSLSGRGETQYF
>TRBV7-9|TRBJ2-3|NA
CASSFRQILTDTQYF
>TRBV9|TRBJ2-1|NA
CASSVEGYSYNEQFF